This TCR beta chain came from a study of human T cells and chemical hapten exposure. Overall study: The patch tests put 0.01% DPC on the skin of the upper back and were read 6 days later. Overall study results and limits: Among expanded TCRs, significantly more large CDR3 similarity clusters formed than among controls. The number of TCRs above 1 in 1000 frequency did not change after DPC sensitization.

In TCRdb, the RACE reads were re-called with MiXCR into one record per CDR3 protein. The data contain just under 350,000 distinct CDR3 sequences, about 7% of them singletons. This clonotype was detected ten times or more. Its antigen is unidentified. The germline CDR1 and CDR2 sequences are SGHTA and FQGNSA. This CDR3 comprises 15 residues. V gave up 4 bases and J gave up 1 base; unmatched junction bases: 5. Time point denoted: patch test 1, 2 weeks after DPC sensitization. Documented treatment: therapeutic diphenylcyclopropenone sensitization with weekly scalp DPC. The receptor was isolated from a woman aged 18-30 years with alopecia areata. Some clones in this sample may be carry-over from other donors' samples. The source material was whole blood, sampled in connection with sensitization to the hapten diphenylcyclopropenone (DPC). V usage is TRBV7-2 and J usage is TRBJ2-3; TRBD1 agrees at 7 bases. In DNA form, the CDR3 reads TGTGCCAGCAGCTCCTCCGGACAGGGCACAGATACGCAGTATTTT. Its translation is CASSSSGQGTDTQYF.